Listed here are 4 T cell receptor beta chains from one sample, sequenced in a study of T cell responses to AZD1222 COVID-19 vaccine. Sequenced by immunoSEQ multiplex PCR; TCRdb stores in-frame clones only, minus some. The table has hundreds of thousands of clones, around 92% seen once; the top ten hold about 0.5%. This material consisted of peripheral blood, taken 28 days after the second AZD1222 dose. All receptors derive from an adult who received the AZD1222 COVID-19 vaccine.

V gene TRBV6-4 combines with J gene TRBJ2-2; D is ambiguous. Trimming cost V 4 bases and J 4 bases, with 10 bases left between them. Germline V CDR1 and CDR2: MRHNA, SNTAGT. The CDR3 is made up of 14 amino acids. CDR3 DNA sequence: TGTGCCAGCAGTGTCGAGTTCGTCACCGGGGAGCTGTTTTTT. This sequence encodes CASSVEFVTGELFF.

There are a few counts of this clone. The chain employs TRBV10-3 and TRBJ1-3, with D possibly being TRBD1 (5 bases). The CDR3 has 16 amino acids. V was trimmed by 6 bases and J by 0 bases, leaving 15 bases between them. Germline V gives CDR1 ENHRY, CDR2 SYGVKD. This CDR3 is CAIRVWDARSGNTIYF. The CDR3 nucleotides read TGTGCCATCAGAGTCTGGGACGCCCGCTCTGGAAACACCATATATTTT.

The chain combines TRBV24-1 with TRBJ2-1; the D gene could be TRBD1 or TRBD2 (5 bases each). From germline, CDR1 is KGHDR and CDR2 SFDVKD. With 3 bases removed from V and 3 bases from J, the gap between germline ends came to 14 bases. The CDR3 consists of 16 residues. The CDR3 DNA follows: TGTGCCACCAGTGATCCAACTTTTGGGGGCTACAATGAGCAGTTCTTC. It codes for CATSDPTFGGYNEQFF.

J is TRBJ2-7 and V is TRBV6-1, with 8 bases fitting TRBD1. This CDR3 has 16 amino acids. Losses at the gene ends were 2 bases for V and 3 bases for J; bases not matched to a gene: 9. In germline, CDR1 is MNHNS, CDR2 SASEGT. The CDR3 coding sequence is TGTGCCAGCAGTGAAATGACAGGGGAGAATCTCTACGAGCAGTACTTC. Protein: CASSEMTGENLYEQYF.